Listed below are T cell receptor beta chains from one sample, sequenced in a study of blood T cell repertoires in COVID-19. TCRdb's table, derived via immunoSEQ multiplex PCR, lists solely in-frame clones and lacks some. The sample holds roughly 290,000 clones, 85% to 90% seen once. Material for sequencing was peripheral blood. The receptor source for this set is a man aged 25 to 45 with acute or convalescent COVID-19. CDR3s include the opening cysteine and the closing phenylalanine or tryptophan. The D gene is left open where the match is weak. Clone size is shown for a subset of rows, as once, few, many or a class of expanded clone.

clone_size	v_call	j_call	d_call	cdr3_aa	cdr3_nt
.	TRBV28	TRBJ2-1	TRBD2	CASTKSIGLAGDEQFF	TGTGCCAGCACCAAAAGTATTGGCCTAGCGGGGGATGAGCAGTTCTTC
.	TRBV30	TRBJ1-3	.	CASQNSGNTIYF	TGTGCCTCTCAGAACTCTGGAAACACCATATATTTT
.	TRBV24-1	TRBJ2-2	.	CATSDFPSGVGGELFF	TGTGCCACCAGTGACTTCCCTTCGGGGGTCGGCGGGGAGCTGTTTTTT
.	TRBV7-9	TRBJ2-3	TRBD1	CASSTTELGTAKFTDTQYF	TGTGCCAGCAGCACTACAGAATTAGGGACAGCGAAATTCACAGATACGCAGTATTTT
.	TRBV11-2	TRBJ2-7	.	CASSLTLFRDEQYF	TGTGCCAGCAGCTTAACCCTGTTCAGGGACGAGCAGTACTTC
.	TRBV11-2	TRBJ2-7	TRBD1	CASSGGRGRIEQYF	TGTGCCAGCAGCGGGGGTAGGGGGCGCATCGAGCAGTACTTC
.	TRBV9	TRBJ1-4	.	CASSVGGGRTNEKLFF	TGTGCCAGCAGCGTAGGGGGAGGGAGGACTAATGAAAAACTGTTTTTT
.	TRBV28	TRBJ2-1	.	CASSLGRGEQFF	TGTGCCAGCAGTTTAGGCAGGGGTGAGCAGTTCTTC
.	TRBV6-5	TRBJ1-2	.	CASSRASGGNYGYTF	TGTGCCAGCAGCCGAGCTTCGGGGGGCAACTATGGCTACACCTTC
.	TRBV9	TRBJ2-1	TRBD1	CASSETTGGGDEQFF	TGTGCCAGCAGTGAAACGACAGGGGGTGGGGATGAGCAGTTCTTC
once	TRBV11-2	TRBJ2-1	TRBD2	CASGGLAELSEQFF	TGTGCCAGCGGGGGACTAGCGGAGTTGAGTGAGCAGTTCTTC
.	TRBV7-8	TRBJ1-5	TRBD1	CASSLEGQGYNQPQHF	TGTGCCAGCAGCTTAGAGGGACAGGGTTACAATCAGCCCCAGCATTTT
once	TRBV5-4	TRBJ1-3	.	CASSLAASSGNTIYF	TGTGCCAGCAGCTTAGCGGCCAGCTCTGGAAACACCATATATTTT
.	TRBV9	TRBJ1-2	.	CASSAAGLGGPNYGYTF	TGTGCCAGCAGCGCAGCAGGGCTGGGCGGCCCTAACTATGGCTACACCTTC
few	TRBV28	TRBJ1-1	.	CASRTSLNTEAFF	TGTGCCAGCAGAACCAGTTTGAACACTGAAGCTTTCTTT
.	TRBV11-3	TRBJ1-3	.	CASSPSLGNTIYF	TGTGCCAGCAGCCCAAGCTTAGGAAACACCATATATTTT